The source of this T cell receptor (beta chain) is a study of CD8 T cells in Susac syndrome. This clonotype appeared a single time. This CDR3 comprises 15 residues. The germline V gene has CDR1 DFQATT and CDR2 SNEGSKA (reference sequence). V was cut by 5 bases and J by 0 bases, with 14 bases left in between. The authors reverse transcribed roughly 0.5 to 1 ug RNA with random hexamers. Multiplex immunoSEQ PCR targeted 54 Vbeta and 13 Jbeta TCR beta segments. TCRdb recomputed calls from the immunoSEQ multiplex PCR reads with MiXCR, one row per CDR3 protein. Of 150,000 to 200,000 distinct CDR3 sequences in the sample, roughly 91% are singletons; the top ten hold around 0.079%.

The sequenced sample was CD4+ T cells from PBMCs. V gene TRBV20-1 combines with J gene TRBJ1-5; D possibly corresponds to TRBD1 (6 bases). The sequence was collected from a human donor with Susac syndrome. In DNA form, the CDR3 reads TGCAGTGCTGCTGCCCAGACAGGTAGCAATCAGCCCCAGCATTTT. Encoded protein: CSAAAQTGSNQPQHF.